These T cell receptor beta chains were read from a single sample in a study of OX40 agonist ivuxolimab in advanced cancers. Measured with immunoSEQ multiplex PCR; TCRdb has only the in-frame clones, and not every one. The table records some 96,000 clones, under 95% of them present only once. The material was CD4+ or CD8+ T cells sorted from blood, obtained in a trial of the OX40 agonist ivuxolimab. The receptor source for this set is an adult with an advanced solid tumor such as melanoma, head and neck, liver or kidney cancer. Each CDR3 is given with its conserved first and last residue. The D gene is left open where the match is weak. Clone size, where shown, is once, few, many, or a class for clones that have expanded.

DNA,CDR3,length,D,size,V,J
TGTGCCAGCAGCTTAGCATGGCGGCCCTACGAGCAGTACTTC,CASSLAWRPYEQYF,14,.,.,TRBV11-2,TRBJ2-7
TGTGCCAGCAGTTTAAGGGCTAGCGTAGACAATGAGCAGTTCTTC,CASSLRASVDNEQFF,15,.,.,TRBV27,TRBJ2-1
TGTGCCAGTACCAGTAGATATAGCAATCAGCCCCAGCATTTT,CASTSRYSNQPQHF,14,.,.,TRBV19,TRBJ1-5
TGCGCCAGCAGCGAGGTAGCGGGAGGCGGGGATACGCAGTATTTT,CASSEVAGGGDTQYF,15,TRBD2,.,TRBV5-1,TRBJ2-3
TGCGCCAGCAGCCAAGTAATGTGGACCGGGGAGCTGTTTTTT,CASSQVMWTGELFF,14,.,.,TRBV4-3,TRBJ2-2
TGCGCCAGCGGGACAGTCTACAATGAGCAGTTCTTC,CASGTVYNEQFF,12,TRBD1,.,TRBV4-3,TRBJ2-1
TGTGCCACCAGCAGAGGTCCCGAGGGAGGGGAGACCCAGTACTTC,CATSRGPEGGETQYF,15,TRBD2,.,TRBV15,TRBJ2-5
TGCAGCGTTGAAGATCCGGGTACCTACGAGCAGTACTTC,CSVEDPGTYEQYF,13,.,.,TRBV29-1,TRBJ2-7
TGTGCCAGCAGCCCATCTATCGTAGAGACCCAGTACTTC,CASSPSIVETQYF,13,.,.,TRBV7-8,TRBJ2-5
TGCGCCAGCAGCCAAGGGAGCATGAACACTGAAGCTTTCTTT,CASSQGSMNTEAFF,14,.,once,TRBV5-1,TRBJ1-1
TGCGCCAGCAGCCTGGACAGGGGCAATCAGCCCCAGCATTTT,CASSLDRGNQPQHF,14,TRBD1,.,TRBV4-3,TRBJ1-5
TGTGCCAGCAGCACAGGGGGCTCAGGTACCTACGAGCAGTACTTC,CASSTGGSGTYEQYF,15,TRBD1,once,TRBV7-9,TRBJ2-7
TGTGCCAGCAGTTACAGGGACCGAGCCGCCCCCCTCCACTTT,CASSYRDRAAPLHF,14,.,.,TRBV6-5,TRBJ1-6
TGTGCCAGCAGCTTAGCAGGGGGCGCGGGAAACACCATATATTTT,CASSLAGGAGNTIYF,15,TRBD1,.,TRBV7-2,TRBJ1-3
TGTGCCAGCAAGAGCCCGGGACTAGCGGGCTCCTACGAGCAGTACTTC,CASKSPGLAGSYEQYF,16,TRBD2,.,TRBV28,TRBJ2-7
TGTGCCAGCAGTTTACGGGGGACGAGCGCCGGGGAGCTATTTTTT,CASSLRGTSAGELFF,15,.,.,TRBV27,TRBJ2-2